The TCR beta chain described here comes from a study of blood T cell repertoires in COVID-19. Whole-study context: Material from acute and convalescent COVID-19 was sourced from the United States, Italy and Spain.

Participant reports of clinical history set cohort assignment. Per the authors' pipeline: By means of reference gene primer amplification, nucleated cell counts were estimated. Clones were sequenced by immunoSEQ multiplex PCR, and TCRdb holds only the in-frame ones, with some missing. Clone size and the V and J calls come from that table; the DNA yielded D and trimming. The profile shows roughly 430,000 clones, 88% of them singletons. From germline, CDR1 is MGHDK and CDR2 SYGVNS. The CDR3 has 13 residues. Trimming stripped 6 bases from V and 1 base from J, with 7 bases between. The sequence was obtained from a woman aged 40 to 55 with acute COVID-19. The V gene is TRBV25-1, the J gene TRBJ1-5, with TRBD1 as a possible D gene (5 bases). The sequencing input was PBMCs or T cells enriched from blood (not recorded which). The CDR3 loop is CASRAGSNQPQHF. The DNA for the CDR3 is TGTGCCAGCAGGGCAGGGAGCAATCAGCCCCAGCATTTT.